These 14 T cell receptor beta chains came from one sample sequenced in a study of blood T cell repertoires in COVID-19. Generated by immunoSEQ multiplex PCR, the TCRdb table keeps only in-frame clones and is missing some. The sample lists approximately 350,000 clones; around 92% were seen once. The source material was peripheral blood. The receptor set was obtained from a woman between 25 and 40 years old with COVID-19, enrolled during active disease.

The gene calls are TRBV5-4 and TRBJ2-1, with 12 bases aligning to TRBD2. This CDR3 spans 17 amino acids. V trimming: 5 bases; J trimming: 6 bases; junction bases outside the gene matches: 12. Germline V gene lookup returns CDR1 SGHNT and CDR2 YYREEE (reference sequence). CDR3 bases: TGTGCCAGCAGGAAAAGCCAACTAGCGGGAGGAATCAATGAGCAGTTCTTC. It is translated as CASRKSQLAGGINEQFF.

The chain is built from TRBV5-6 and TRBJ2-7; 10 positions match TRBD1. V was clipped by 0 bases and J by 7 bases; unmatched bases: 4. Germline CDR1 SGHDT, CDR2 YYEEEE. The CDR3 sequence is 14 residues long. The DNA of the CDR3 is TGTGCCAGCAGCTTGGCCGGGACAGGGGATGAGCAGTACGTC. Its translation: CASSLAGTGDEQYV.

The chain is built from TRBV7-9 and TRBJ2-6; D perhaps matches TRBD2 (5 bases). The CDR3 spans 15 residues. Trimming removed 5 bases at V and 4 bases at J, with 12 bases between. Germline CDR1 SEHNR, CDR2 FQNEAQ (reference sequence). CDR3 sequence reads: CASSARSGGANVLTF. Here the CDR3 DNA reads TGTGCCAGCAGCGCTCGGTCGGGAGGGGCCAACGTCCTGACTTTC.

This chain links TRBV6-1 with TRBJ2-5, with 7 bases matching TRBD2. V dropped 0 bases and J dropped 5; count of bases not matched to a gene: 6. From germline, CDR1 is MNHNS and CDR2 SASEGT. The CDR3 spans 15 residues. The CDR3 sequence is CASSEAAGEVETQYF. CDR3 nucleotides: TGTGCCAGCAGTGAAGCGGCGGGGGAGGTGGAGACCCAGTACTTC.

V usage is TRBV14 and J usage is TRBJ1-1; 10 positions match TRBD1. V shed 2 bases, J shed 4 bases, and the junction held 7 bases outside the gene matches. Germline-derived CDR1 and CDR2 are SGHDN and FVKESK. This CDR3 is built from 16 residues. The CDR3 DNA is TGTGCCAGCAGCCAACATTTGGGACAGGGGACCACTGAAGCTTTCTTT. This translates into CASSQHLGQGTTEAFF.

This clone was detected only once. Written as DNA, the CDR3 is TGTGCCAGCAGCCAAGTCGAGCGGGGCACAGATACGCAGTATTTT. This encodes CASSQVERGTDTQYF. The gene calls are TRBV4-2 and TRBJ2-3; possible D gene TRBD2, 6 bases. This CDR3 comprises 15 residues. Trimming cost V 1 base and J 1 base, with 9 bases left between them. Per the germline V gene, CDR1 is LGHNA and CDR2 is YNFKEQ.

The chain carries TRBV5-8 and TRBJ2-3; 7 bases agree with TRBD2. The length of the CDR3 is 14 residues. The germline V gene has CDR1 SGHTS and CDR2 YDEGEE. V lost 4 bases to trimming and J lost 5 bases; unmatched junction nucleotides: 7. As DNA, the CDR3 is TGTGCCAGCAGCCCCAGCGGGATCGGAGATACGCAGTATTTT. This codes for CASSPSGIGDTQYF.

This rearrangement joins TRBV28 to TRBJ1-2; 8 nucleotides line up with TRBD1. V lost 7 bases and J lost 8; bases outside the gene matches: 9. Germline CDR1 and CDR2: MDHEN and SYDVKM. The CDR3 is made up of 13 amino acids. The CDR3 bases are TGTGCCAGCATGGGCAGGGGGCATCGGGGCTACACCTTC. Protein product: CASMGRGHRGYTF.

This rearrangement joins TRBV6-1 to TRBJ2-7; tentatively, D is TRBD2 (5 bases). Germline assignment: CDR1 MNHNS and CDR2 SASEGT. CDR3 length: 15 amino acids. V was trimmed by 1 base and J by 2 bases, leaving 12 bases between them. The CDR3 loop reads CASSEVSGGAYEQYF. For the CDR3, the DNA is TGTGCCAGCAGTGAAGTAAGCGGCGGAGCCTACGAGCAGTACTTC.

V and J are TRBV7-9 and TRBJ1-5, with D possibly being TRBD1 (6 bases). The CDR3 has 12 residues. V lost 5 bases to trimming and J lost 6 bases, with 8 bases between them. Germline V lookup: CDR1 SEHNR, CDR2 FQNEAQ (reference sequence). The CDR3 is CASSKTGQPQHF. The DNA for the CDR3 is TGTGCCAGCAGCAAGACAGGTCAGCCCCAGCATTTT.

The V gene is TRBV4-1, the J gene TRBJ2-1; 10 bases match TRBD2. The CDR3 extends over 16 amino acids. Germline loops: CDR1 MGHRA, CDR2 YSYEKL. The V gene end was trimmed by 0 bases and the J gene end by 6 bases; junction bases not matched to a gene: 5. CDR3 DNA: TGCGCCAGCAGCCAAGAAGCGGGAGGGCCCCGCAATGAGCAGTTCTTC. Translation: CASSQEAGGPRNEQFF.

The chain recombines TRBV24-1 with TRBJ2-1, with TRBD2 matching 11 bases. After removal of 4 bases from V and 5 bases from J, the junction contained 6 bases not matched to a gene. From germline, CDR1 is KGHDR and CDR2 SFDVKD. This CDR3 contains 16 residues. DNA of the CDR3: TGTGCCACCAGTGACAATAGCGGGGGGGCCGACAATGAGCAGTTCTTC. Its translation: CATSDNSGGADNEQFF.

This chain uses TRBV6-5 with TRBJ1-6, with TRBD1 matching 8 bases. CDR3 size: 12 residues. CDR1 is MNHEY, CDR2 SVGAGI, per germline. The CDR3 DNA is TGTGGGGTGGACAGGGTGGATTCCTCCCTCCACTTT. It encodes CGVDRVDSSLHF.

The chain is built from TRBV7-9 and TRBJ1-5; TRBD1 matches at 7 bases. This CDR3 has 15 amino acids. The ends lost 0 bases at V and 4 bases at J; junction bases unmatched: 3. CDR1 and CDR2 from the germline V gene are SEHNR and FQNEAQ (reference sequence). The CDR3 coding sequence is TGTGCCAGCAGCTTAGCAGGGGGCGGGAATCAGCCCCAGCATTTT. Translated, it gives CASSLAGGGNQPQHF.